This T cell receptor (beta chain) was sequenced during a study of lymphopenia after photon versus proton radiotherapy. CDR1 SGHTA and CDR2 FQGNSA come from the germline V gene. CDR3 size: 14 residues. The ends were cut back, 3 bases at V and 4 bases at J, with 10 bases in the middle. Whole-study results and caveats: Authors raise, but do not show, better survival with proton therapy. Post-nadir diversity loss with photons came from oligoclonal expansion, particularly CD8+ Temra cells. Larger post-nadir TCR diversity loss correlated inversely with survival in deceased patients. Photon-treated patients lost naive T cells and TCR diversity; proton-treated stayed stable.

Data came from immunoSEQ multiplex PCR; TCRdb stores just in-frame clones and leaves some out. The sample contains about 68,000 clones, under 95% of which appear only once. This clone was observed a handful of times. Its antigen is not known. The chain has TRBV7-2 and TRBJ1-3; D call uncertain. This clonotype was obtained from a woman in her 70s with pancreatic cancer. Sequencing was performed on peripheral blood, taken from a patient treated with photon-based radiotherapy. The CDR3 loop is CASSFGVGGNTIYF. In nucleotides, the CDR3 is TGTGCCAGCAGCTTTGGGGTGGGAGGAAACACCATATATTTT. Combining the CDR3 with reference TRBV7-2 and TRBJ1-3 gives the whole variable domain GAGVSQSPSNKVTEKGKDVELRCDPISGHTALYWYRQSLGQGLEFLIYFQGNSAPDKSGLPSDRFSAERTGGSVSTLTIQRTQQEDSAVYLCASSFGVGGNTIYFGEGSWLTVV.